This T cell receptor beta chain was observed in a study of identical twins (TCRdb year 2016). Concerning the study at large: The study deep-sequenced TCR alpha and beta repertoires from monozygotic twins, unrelated adults of various ages and cord blood to test whether fetal clonotypes persist. To rule out contamination, the twin experiments were replicated at different times with different library preparation protocols.

Comment on this clonotype: What antigen it recognizes has not been identified. Per-base quality was not reported, and no clone a single base away is much larger than it.

The library was prepared using 5' RACE. The instrument was an Illumina HiSeq 2000. Template switching added a universal primer binding site, and the final cDNA carried a unique molecular identifier that allowed TCR cDNA molecules to be counted accurately. Specific primers in the conserved constant-segment region were used to synthesize first-strand cDNA for TCR alpha and beta chains. To control for contamination, each cDNA library was double barcoded with a SMART-Mk sample barcode plus Illumina barcodes. TruSeq adapter sequences along with Illumina sample barcodes were introduced in two successive PCR steps. TCR alpha and beta cDNA libraries were sequenced on the Illumina HiSeq platform with custom primers. The published analysis was carried out like this. MiGEC was used to process raw reads and extract unique molecular identifiers, and MiXCR was used to find CDR3 positions. For each individual, recombination models were inferred using an EM algorithm with the repgenHMM and IGoR tools. The analysis of shared clonotypes was done with the tcR package in R, with sharing normalized by the product of cloneset sizes. To study raw recombination free of thymic and clonal selection effects, out-of-frame nonproductive sequences were analyzed. TCRdb reprocessed the public reads (quality trimming at Q25 with fastp, clone calling with MiXCR) and kept in-frame beta chains. Every distinct CDR3 protein forms one entry, paired with its most common genes and DNA. TCRdb's processing, not the authors', yielded these V and J calls. Across this sample there are 450,000 or so distinct CDR3 sequences, with about 18% seen only once. In total, the top ten clones hold around 10% of the sample.

CDR1 and CDR2 are read off the germline V gene (reference sequence) as DFQATT and SNEGSKA. V loses 6 bases, J loses 2 bases, and the germline ends lie 13 bases apart. The CDR3 contains 13 residues, cysteine and phenylalanine counted. Only the CDR3 DNA stays, 39 bases, in frame from base 1. Only healthy Caucasian donors were included. The study also sequenced three unrelated non-twin adults: a male aged 18 to 29, a male aged 50 to 60 and a female aged 50 to 60. Using Miltenyi CD45RO+ enrichment and human naive T-cell isolation kits, memory (CD45RO+) and naive T cells were isolated from PBMC. What the authors observed across the whole study: Because the same donors could not be followed over many years, the conclusions relied on cross-sectional statistical analysis. Recombination models systematically underestimated out-of-frame TCR alpha sharing in monozygotic twins but agreed with sharing between unrelated individuals. Excess twin sharing in beta out-of-frame sequences was weaker because fewer shared sequences lowered the signal-to-noise ratio. Invariant T cells such as MAIT and iNKT could partly confound zero-insertion analyses, though diverse VJ usage argued against this for most clonotypes. Fewer insertions were carried by abundant cord blood beta clonotypes, a similar but weaker trend appeared in young adult naive repertoires, and no such trend appeared in memory repertoires. Compared with coincidental sharing between unrelated individuals, an excess of low generation-probability sequences was observed among out-of-frame TCR alpha sequences shared between twins.

Source material: naive T cells sorted from blood. Sample cell subset or site, as interpreted from the label and publication: cells isolated with a human naive T-cell isolation kit. The chain uses TRBV20-1 and TRBJ1-2, and TRBD1 may be the D gene, going by 5 matching bases. The sequence was collected from a man aged 50-60 years in good health. The encoded CDR3 is CSARTRANYGYTF. Here is the DNA: TGCAGTGCCAGAACCAGGGCCAACTATGGCTACACCTTC.